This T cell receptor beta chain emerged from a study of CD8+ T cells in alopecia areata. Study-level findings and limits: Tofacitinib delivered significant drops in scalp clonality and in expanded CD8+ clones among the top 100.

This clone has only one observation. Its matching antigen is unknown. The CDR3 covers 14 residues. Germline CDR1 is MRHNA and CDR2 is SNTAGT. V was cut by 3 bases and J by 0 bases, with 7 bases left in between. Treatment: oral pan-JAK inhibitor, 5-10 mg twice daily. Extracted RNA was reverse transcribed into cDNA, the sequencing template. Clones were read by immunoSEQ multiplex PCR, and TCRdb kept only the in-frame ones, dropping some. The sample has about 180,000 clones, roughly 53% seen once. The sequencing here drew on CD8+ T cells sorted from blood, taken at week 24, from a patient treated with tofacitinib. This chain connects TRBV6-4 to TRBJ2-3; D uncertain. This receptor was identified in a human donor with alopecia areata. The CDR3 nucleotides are TGTGCCAGCAGTGAGTCGACTAGCACAGATACGCAGTATTTT. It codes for CASSESTSTDTQYF.